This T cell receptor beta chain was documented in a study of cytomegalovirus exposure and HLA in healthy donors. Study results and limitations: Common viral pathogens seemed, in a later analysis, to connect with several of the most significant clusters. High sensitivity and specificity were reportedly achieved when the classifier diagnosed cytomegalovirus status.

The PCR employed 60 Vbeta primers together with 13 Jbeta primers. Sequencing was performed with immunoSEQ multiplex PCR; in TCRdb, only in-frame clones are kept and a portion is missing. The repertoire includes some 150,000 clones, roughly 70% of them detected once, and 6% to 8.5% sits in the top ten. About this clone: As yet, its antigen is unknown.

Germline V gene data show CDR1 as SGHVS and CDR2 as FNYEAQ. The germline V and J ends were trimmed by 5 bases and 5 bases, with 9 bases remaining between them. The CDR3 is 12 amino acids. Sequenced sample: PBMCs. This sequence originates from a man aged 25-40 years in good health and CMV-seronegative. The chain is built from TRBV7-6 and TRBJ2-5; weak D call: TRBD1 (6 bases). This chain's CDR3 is CASSGGGETQYF. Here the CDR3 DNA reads TGTGCCAGCAGCGGGGGCGGGGAGACCCAGTACTTC.